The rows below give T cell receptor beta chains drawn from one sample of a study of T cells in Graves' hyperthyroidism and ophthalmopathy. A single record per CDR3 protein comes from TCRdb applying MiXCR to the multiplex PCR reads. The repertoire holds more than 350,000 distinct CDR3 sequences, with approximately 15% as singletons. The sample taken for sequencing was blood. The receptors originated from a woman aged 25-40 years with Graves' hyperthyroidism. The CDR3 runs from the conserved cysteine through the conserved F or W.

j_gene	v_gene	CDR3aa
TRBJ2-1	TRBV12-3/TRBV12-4	CASSPKRATSGRALEQFF
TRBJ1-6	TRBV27	CASSLLPPGQGDSPLHF
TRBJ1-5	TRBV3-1	CASSPSGSGTGDQPQHF
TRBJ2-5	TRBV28	CASSPRGLAGPQETQYF
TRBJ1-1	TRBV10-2	CASSESAGEAFF
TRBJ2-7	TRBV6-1	CASTDRVYEQYF
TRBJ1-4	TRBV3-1	CASSPGTAFTIEKLFF
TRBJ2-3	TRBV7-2	CASSPRTSAPTDTQYF
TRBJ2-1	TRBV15	CATSRDWSTPEQFF
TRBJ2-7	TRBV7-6	CASSLGEGGFRSYEQYF
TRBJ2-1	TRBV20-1	CSARLGLGYNEQFF
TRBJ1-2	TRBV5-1	CASSMPGQGSYGYTF
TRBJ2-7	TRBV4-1	CASSLRDSSSYEQYF
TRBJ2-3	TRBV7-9	CASSVGHPSDTQYF
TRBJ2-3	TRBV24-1	CATSDFAGGDTDTQYF
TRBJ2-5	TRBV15	CATSSNGLIQETQYF
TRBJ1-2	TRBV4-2	CASSQDFGGLYGYTF